This note documents a single TCR beta chain sequence. No antigen is known for it. Using a J-beta primer mix together with a sample-barcoded 5' primer, a second PCR was run for roughly 7 to 11 cycles. TCRdb analysed the 5' RACE reads with MiXCR anew, one entry per CDR3 protein. The table lists roughly 800,000 distinct CDR3 sequences, roughly 64% of them singletons. The data were obtained in a study of blood T cells in healthy people across ages. General study results and limits: Naive and antigen-experienced cells were not separated, limiting conclusive comparison.

The CDR3 is made up of 15 amino acids. V was cut by 4 bases and J by 4 bases, with 16 bases left in between. Per germline, CDR1 SGHTA and CDR2 FQGNSA. The chain recombines TRBV7-2 with TRBJ2-5; D might be TRBD2 (6 bases). The sequence was obtained from a man younger than 40 in good health. The sample taken for sequencing was blood. The CDR3 nucleotides read TGTGCCAGCAGCTCGGGACTGCGAGCCGGAGAGACCCAGTACTTC. Protein: CASSSGLRAGETQYF.